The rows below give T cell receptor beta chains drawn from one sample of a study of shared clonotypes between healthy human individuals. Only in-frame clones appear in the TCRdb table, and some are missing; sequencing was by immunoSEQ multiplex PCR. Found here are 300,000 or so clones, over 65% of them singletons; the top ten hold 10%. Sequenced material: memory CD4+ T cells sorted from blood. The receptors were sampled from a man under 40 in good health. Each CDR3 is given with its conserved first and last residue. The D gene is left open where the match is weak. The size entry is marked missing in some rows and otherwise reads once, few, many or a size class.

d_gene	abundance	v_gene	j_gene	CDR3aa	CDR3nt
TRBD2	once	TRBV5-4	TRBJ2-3	CASSEGLAGTLMGTQYF	TGTGCCAGCAGCGAAGGACTAGCGGGAACTTTAATGGGTACGCAGTATTTT
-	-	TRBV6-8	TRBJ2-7	CASSYHGPISYEQYF	TGTGCCAGCAGTTACCACGGACCCATATCCTACGAGCAGTACTTC
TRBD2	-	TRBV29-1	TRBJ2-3	CSVRFGGVRDTQYF	TGCAGCGTTAGGTTCGGGGGGGTGAGGGATACGCAGTATTTT
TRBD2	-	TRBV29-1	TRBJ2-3	CSVAPRLAGGPDTQYF	TGCAGCGTTGCACCGCGACTAGCGGGAGGGCCAGATACGCAGTATTTT
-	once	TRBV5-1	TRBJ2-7	CASSLSPLNYEQYF	TGCGCCAGCAGCTTGTCGCCACTTAACTACGAGCAGTACTTC
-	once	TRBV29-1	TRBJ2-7	CSVEVAGYEQYF	TGCAGCGTTGAAGTGGCAGGTTACGAGCAGTACTTC
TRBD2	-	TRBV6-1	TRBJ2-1	CASLTSGSNEQFF	TGTGCCAGCTTGACTAGCGGGAGCAATGAGCAGTTCTTC
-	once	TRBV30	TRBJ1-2	CAWSVPPSTNGYTF	TGTGCCTGGAGTGTACCCCCGTCCACAAATGGCTACACCTTC
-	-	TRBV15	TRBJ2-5	CATSRGGSAVETQYF	TGTGCCACCAGCAGAGGTGGGAGCGCGGTAGAGACCCAGTACTTC
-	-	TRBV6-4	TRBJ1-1	CASSDQQNTEAFF	TGTGCCAGCAGTGACCAGCAGAACACTGAAGCTTTCTTT
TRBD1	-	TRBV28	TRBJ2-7	CASNEQTGGASDEQYF	TGCGCCAGCAATGAACAGACAGGGGGCGCTTCGGACGAGCAGTACTTC
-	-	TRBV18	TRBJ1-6	CASSPDGYSPLHF	TGTGCCAGCTCACCCGACGGATATTCACCCCTCCACTTT
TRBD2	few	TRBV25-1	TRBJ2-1	CASRASGRADNEQFF	TGTGCCAGCAGAGCTAGCGGGAGGGCGGACAATGAGCAGTTCTTC
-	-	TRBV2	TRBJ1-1	CASSEREGDFTEAFF	TGTGCCAGCAGTGAAAGGGAGGGAGACTTCACTGAAGCTTTCTTT
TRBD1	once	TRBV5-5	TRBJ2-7	CASSFGQGRYEQYF	TGTGCCAGCAGCTTCGGACAGGGACGGTACGAGCAGTACTTC
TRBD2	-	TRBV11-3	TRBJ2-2	CASSPSGRGAGELFF	TGTGCCAGCAGCCCTAGCGGGAGGGGCGCCGGGGAGCTGTTTTTT
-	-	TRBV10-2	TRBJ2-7	CASTPPGPLSYEQYF	TGCGCCAGCACCCCACCCGGACCCCTCAGCTACGAGCAGTACTTC
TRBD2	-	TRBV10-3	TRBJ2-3	CAVSGLAGSPNTDTQYF	TGTGCCGTCTCCGGACTAGCGGGGTCTCCGAACACAGATACGCAGTATTTT
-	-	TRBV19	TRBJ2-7	CASGGSEQYF	TGTGCCAGCGGGGGTTCCGAGCAGTACTTC
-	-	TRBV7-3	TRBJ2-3	CASSPFGGGDTQYF	TGTGCCAGCAGCCCCTTTGGGGGGGGCGATACGCAGTATTTT
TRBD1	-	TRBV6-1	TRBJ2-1	CASSDRQGAYEQFF	TGTGCCAGCAGTGACCGACAGGGAGCGTATGAGCAGTTCTTC
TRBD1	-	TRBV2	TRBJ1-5	CASSEQGASYQPQHF	TGTGCCAGCAGTGAACAGGGGGCCAGTTATCAGCCCCAGCATTTT
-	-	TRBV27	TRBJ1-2	CASRPWVKENNYGYTF	TGTGCCAGCAGGCCGTGGGTAAAGGAGAATAACTATGGCTACACCTTC
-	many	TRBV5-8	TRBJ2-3	CASSSGLITDTQYF	TGTGCCAGCAGCTCGGGACTTATCACAGATACGCAGTATTTT
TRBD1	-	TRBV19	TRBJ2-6	CASSIGTAGANVLTF	TGTGCCAGTAGTATCGGGACAGCTGGGGCCAACGTCCTGACTTTC
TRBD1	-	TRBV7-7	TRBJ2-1	CASSLEAWTGEQFF	TGTGCTAGCAGCTTAGAGGCCTGGACAGGCGAGCAGTTCTTC
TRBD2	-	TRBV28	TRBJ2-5	CASSPAGLAAQETQYF	TGTGCCAGCAGTCCGGCGGGACTAGCGGCTCAAGAGACCCAGTACTTC
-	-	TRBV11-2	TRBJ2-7	CASSLSSNTYEQYF	TGTGCCAGCTCTCTGAGCAGCAATACCTACGAGCAGTACTTC
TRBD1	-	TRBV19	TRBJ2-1	CASSPRPGTGGWDEQFF	TGTGCCAGTAGTCCCCGACCCGGGACAGGGGGCTGGGATGAGCAGTTCTTC
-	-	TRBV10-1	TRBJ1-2	CASSEDSDYGYTF	TGCGCCAGCAGTGAGGACAGCGACTATGGCTACACCTTC
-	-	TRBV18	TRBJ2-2	CASSPDTNTGELFF	TGTGCCAGCTCACCAGACACCAACACCGGGGAGCTGTTTTTT
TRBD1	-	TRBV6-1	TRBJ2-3	CASIQGGLTDTQYF	TGTGCCAGCATACAGGGGGGTCTCACAGATACGCAGTATTTT
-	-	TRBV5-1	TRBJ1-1	CASSLAALNALMNTEAFF	TGCGCCAGCAGCTTGGCGGCGCTCAACGCCCTTATGAACACTGAAGCTTTCTTT
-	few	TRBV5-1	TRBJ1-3	CASSLVSQSSSGNTIYF	TGCGCCAGCAGCTTGGTCTCGCAGTCGAGCTCTGGAAACACCATATATTTT
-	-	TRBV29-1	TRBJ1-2	CSVEKWAGGYTF	TGCAGCGTTGAAAAGTGGGCAGGAGGCTACACCTTC
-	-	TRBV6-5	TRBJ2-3	CASSYSYRDTQYF	TGTGCCAGCAGTTACTCTTATAGAGATACGCAGTATTTT
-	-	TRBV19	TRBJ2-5	CASGQTGSGLGTQYF	TGTGCCAGTGGCCAAACAGGGTCGGGTTTGGGGACCCAGTACTTC
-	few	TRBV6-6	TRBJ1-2	CASSTLDRVYGYTF	TGTGCCAGCAGTACCTTGGACCGAGTCTATGGCTACACCTTC
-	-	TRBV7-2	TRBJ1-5	CASSFDSNQPQHF	TGTGCCAGCAGCTTTGATAGCAATCAGCCCCAGCATTTT
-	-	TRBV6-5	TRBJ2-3	CASSSSSRIPLGTQYF	TGTGCCAGCAGTTCATCCTCTAGGATCCCATTGGGTACGCAGTATTTT
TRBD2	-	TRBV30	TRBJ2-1	CAWSPRGLAGYNEQFF	TGTGCCTGGAGCCCGCGCGGGCTAGCGGGGTACAATGAGCAGTTCTTC
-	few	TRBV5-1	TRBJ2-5	CASSPGVETQYF	TGCGCCAGCAGCCCGGGGGTAGAGACCCAGTACTTC
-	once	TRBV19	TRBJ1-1	CASSIRAGNTEAFF	TGTGCCAGTAGTATAAGGGCGGGGAACACTGAAGCTTTCTTT
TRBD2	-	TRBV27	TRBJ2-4	CASSPLAGGQNIQYF	TGTGCCAGCAGTCCGCTAGCGGGAGGCCAAAACATTCAGTACTTC
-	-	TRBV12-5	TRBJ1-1	CASGLVQKGVNTEAFF	TGTGCTAGTGGTTTGGTACAGAAAGGCGTGAACACTGAAGCTTTCTTT
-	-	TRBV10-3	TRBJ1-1	CAIGRTKQTNTEAFF	TGTGCCATCGGGAGGACCAAACAAACTAACACTGAAGCTTTCTTT
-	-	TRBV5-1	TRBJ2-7	CASSLGSLPKNYEQYF	TGCGCCAGCAGCTTGGGGAGCCTGCCCAAGAACTACGAGCAGTACTTC
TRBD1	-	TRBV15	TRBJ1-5	CATRTGALNQPQHF	TGTGCCACTAGGACAGGGGCCCTAAATCAGCCCCAGCATTTT
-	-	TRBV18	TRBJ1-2	CASSPRDGYTF	TGTGCCAGCTCACCCAGGGACGGCTACACCTTC
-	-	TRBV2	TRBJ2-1	CASNGQGFNEQFF	TGTGCCAGCAACGGTCAGGGGTTCAATGAGCAGTTCTTC
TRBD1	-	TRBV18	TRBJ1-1	CASSPTTGDTEAFF	TGTGCCAGCTCACCAACCACAGGGGACACTGAAGCTTTCTTT
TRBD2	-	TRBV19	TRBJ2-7	CASRGLAGDEQYF	TGTGCCAGTAGGGGACTAGCGGGAGACGAGCAGTACTTC
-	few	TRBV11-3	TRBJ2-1	CASSDSDGHNEQFF	TGTGCCAGCAGCGACAGTGACGGGCACAATGAGCAGTTCTTC
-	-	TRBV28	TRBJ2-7	CASSALSGEQYF	TGTGCCAGCAGTGCTTTAAGCGGCGAGCAGTACTTC